This is a list of T cell receptor beta chains from one sample in a study of T cells in narcolepsy. The assay was immunoSEQ multiplex PCR, and TCRdb's table has in-frame clones only and misses some. This sample yields tens of thousands of clones, of which 78% are seen a single time; 1.2% belongs to the top ten. The specimen sequenced was CD45RA- memory CD4+ T cells from PBMCs. These receptors were obtained from a human donor with narcolepsy. Each CDR3 is given with its conserved first and last residue. The D gene is left open where the match is weak. Clone sizes are given selectively: once, few, many, or a class where the clone is expanded.

d_call | j_call | v_call | clone_size | cdr3_aa | cdr3_nt
TRBD1 | TRBJ2-3 | TRBV30 | - | CAWSVRKRGQGQYF | TGTGCCTGGAGTGTACGGAAGCGGGGACAGGGGCAGTATTTT
TRBD2 | TRBJ2-1 | TRBV9 | - | CASSVASGRFNEQFF | TGTGCCAGCAGCGTAGCAAGCGGGAGGTTTAATGAGCAGTTCTTC
- | TRBJ2-6 | TRBV9 | - | CASTVGAAGANVLTF | TGTGCCAGCACCGTGGGGGCGGCTGGGGCCAACGTCCTGACTTTC
- | TRBJ2-2 | TRBV4-2 | - | CASSSPTGNTGELFF | TGTGCCAGCAGCTCCCCGACTGGGAACACCGGGGAGCTGTTTTTT
TRBD1 | TRBJ1-4 | TRBV6-5 | - | CASSYTGTGGEKLFF | TGTGCCAGCAGTTACACCGGGACAGGGGGGGAAAAACTGTTTTTT
- | TRBJ1-2 | TRBV19 | - | CASRGQSYGYTF | TGTGCCAGTAGAGGACAGTCCTATGGCTACACCTTC
- | TRBJ1-2 | TRBV6-1 | - | CASQFLSRDTF | TGTGCCAGCCAGTTCCTTAGCCGGGACACCTTC
- | TRBJ2-3 | TRBV19 | - | CASSIRVTDTQYF | TGTGCCAGTAGTATAAGGGTCACAGATACGCAGTATTTT
TRBD1 | TRBJ2-1 | TRBV18 | - | CASSPPDRAGFF | TGTGCCAGCTCACCACCCGACAGGGCCGGTTTCTTC
- | TRBJ2-3 | TRBV7-8 | - | CASSLAPPRGADTQYF | TGTGCCAGCAGCTTAGCACCGCCGAGGGGGGCAGATACGCAGTATTTT
- | TRBJ2-1 | TRBV18 | - | CASSPPTGTTNNEQFF | TGTGCCAGCTCACCACCAACAGGGACCACAAACAATGAGCAGTTCTTC
- | TRBJ1-2 | TRBV1 | once | CTSPLKGAGYGYTF | TGCACCAGCCCTCTTAAGGGGGCCGGCTATGGCTACACCTTC
- | TRBJ1-6 | TRBV2 | few | CASSELGRQNNSPLHF | TGTGCCAGCAGTGAACTTGGTAGACAGAATAATTCACCCCTCCACTTT
- | TRBJ1-1 | TRBV5-1 | - | CASSLGHRVGTEAFF | TGCGCCAGCAGCTTGGGGCACAGGGTGGGAACTGAAGCTTTCTTT
- | TRBJ1-2 | TRBV6-1 | once | CASSDRNYGYTF | TGTGCCAGCAGTGACAGAAACTATGGCTACACCTTC
- | TRBJ2-3 | TRBV2 | few | CASRMSTMPTDTQYF | TGTGCCAGCAGAATGTCGACCATGCCCACAGATACGCAGTATTTT
TRBD2 | TRBJ2-5 | TRBV20-1 | - | CSARGEETQYF | TGCAGTGCCCGGGGGGAGGAGACCCAGTACTTC
- | TRBJ2-5 | TRBV11-3 | - | CASSLATQETQYF | TGTGCCAGCAGCTTAGCGACTCAAGAGACCCAGTACTTC
- | TRBJ1-6 | TRBV6-5 | - | CASSYLSGTDSPLHF | TGTGCCAGCAGTTACCTATCCGGGACCGATTCACCCCTCCACTTT
TRBD1 | TRBJ1-1 | TRBV9 | - | CASSVGTGTKDTEAFF | TGTGCCAGCAGCGTCGGGACAGGGACTAAGGACACTGAAGCTTTCTTT
TRBD1 | TRBJ2-7 | TRBV2 | - | CASSQQGAGYYEQYF | TGTGCCAGCAGCCAACAGGGGGCCGGCTACTACGAGCAGTACTTC
- | TRBJ1-1 | TRBV6-7 | - | CASSPQYPNTEAFF | TGTGCCAGCAGTCCTCAGTACCCGAACACTGAAGCTTTCTTT
- | TRBJ2-5 | TRBV19 | - | CASSTVTQETQYF | TGTGCCAGTAGTACTGTTACCCAAGAGACCCAGTACTTC
- | TRBJ2-5 | TRBV6-1 | medium-sized | CASRLEETQYF | TGTGCCAGCAGACTAGAAGAGACCCAGTACTTC
- | TRBJ1-1 | TRBV5-8 | - | CASSLARRNEAFF | TGTGCCAGCAGCTTGGCCCGTAGAAATGAAGCTTTCTTT
- | TRBJ2-2 | TRBV7-7 | - | CASSSTPVLTGELFF | TGTGCCAGCAGCTCGACGCCAGTCCTCACCGGGGAGCTGTTTTTT
- | TRBJ1-3 | TRBV5-6 | - | CASSLVGGPGNTIYF | TGTGCCAGCAGCTTGGTTGGGGGTCCTGGAAACACCATATATTTT
- | TRBJ2-7 | TRBV30 | - | CAFREVSYEQYF | TGTGCCTTCAGGGAGGTTAGCTACGAGCAGTACTTC
- | TRBJ2-7 | TRBV5-1 | - | CASSLSGLYEQYF | TGCGCCAGCAGCTTGTCTGGACTCTACGAGCAGTACTTC
- | TRBJ1-2 | TRBV6-1 | - | CASSEWQGSGGYTF | TGTGCCAGCAGTGAATGGCAGGGCTCGGGTGGCTACACCTTC
TRBD1 | TRBJ2-7 | TRBV18 | - | CASSPQQGAHEQYF | TGTGCCAGCTCACCACAGCAGGGGGCCCACGAGCAGTACTTC
- | TRBJ1-2 | TRBV11-1 | - | CASSLSQLRGGYTF | TGTGCCAGCAGCTTATCACAACTGCGCGGTGGCTACACCTTC
TRBD2 | TRBJ2-7 | TRBV5-4 | - | CASSTIGTSGSYEQYF | TGTGCCAGCAGCACCATCGGGACTAGCGGGTCCTACGAGCAGTACTTC
- | TRBJ1-1 | TRBV19 | few | CASGPWAFF | TGTGCCAGCGGCCCTTGGGCTTTCTTT
- | TRBJ2-7 | TRBV5-4 | few | CASSYRVGEQYF | TGTGCCAGCAGCTACAGGGTAGGCGAGCAGTACTTC
- | TRBJ2-1 | TRBV19 | - | CASSLTSYNEQFF | TGTGCCAGTAGCCTGACTAGCTACAATGAGCAGTTCTTC
TRBD1 | TRBJ1-2 | TRBV6-1 | - | CASSREGQGIYGYTF | TGCGCCAGCAGCAGAGAGGGACAGGGAATCTATGGCTACACCTTC
TRBD1 | TRBJ1-2 | TRBV29-1 | - | CSVRGQGGDGYTF | TGCAGCGTCCGGGGACAGGGAGGGGATGGCTACACCTTC
- | TRBJ1-4 | TRBV28 | - | CASRGPTYEKLFF | TGTGCCAGCCGGGGTCCTACTTACGAAAAACTGTTTTTT
- | TRBJ1-2 | TRBV7-9 | - | CASSPGGGSYGYTF | TGTGCCAGCAGCCCCGGGGGGGGATCCTATGGCTACACCTTC
- | TRBJ2-7 | TRBV10-3 | - | CAISEPGLESYEQYF | TGTGCCATCAGTGAGCCAGGGTTGGAGTCCTACGAGCAGTACTTC
- | TRBJ2-6 | TRBV5-1 | - | CASSPGAAGANVLTF | TGCGCCAGCAGCCCGGGGGCTGCTGGGGCCAACGTCCTGACTTTC
- | TRBJ2-1 | TRBV6-5 | - | CASSLDSTYNEQFF | TGTGCCAGCAGCCTTGACTCCACCTACAATGAGCAGTTCTTC
- | TRBJ1-3 | TRBV6-1 | few | CASSESFGGRGNTIYF | TGTGCCAGCAGTGAATCTTTCGGGGGGCGAGGAAACACCATATATTTT
TRBD2 | TRBJ2-1 | TRBV11-1 | - | CASSPTSGRGYNEQFF | TGTGCCAGCAGCCCGACTAGCGGGAGAGGCTACAATGAGCAGTTCTTC
- | TRBJ2-5 | TRBV19 | - | CASSIGERMYQETQYF | TGTGCCAGTAGTATAGGGGAGCGGATGTACCAAGAGACCCAGTACTTC
- | TRBJ2-1 | TRBV7-9 | - | CASSLDGDSYNEQFF | TGTGCCAGCAGCTTAGACGGGGACTCCTACAATGAGCAGTTCTTC
- | TRBJ1-5 | TRBV5-5 | - | CASSLGPRYNQPQHF | TGTGCCAGCAGCTTGGGGCCCAGATACAATCAGCCCCAGCATTTT
- | TRBJ1-1 | TRBV5-1 | - | CASSSQGGTEAFF | TGCGCCAGCAGCTCACAGGGAGGGACTGAAGCTTTCTTT
- | TRBJ2-3 | TRBV7-9 | - | CASSSLRGTARADTQYF | TGTGCCAGCAGCTCACTCCGGGGGACAGCGAGGGCAGATACGCAGTATTTT
TRBD2 | TRBJ2-3 | TRBV27 | - | CASSLRAGVRDTQYF | TGTGCCAGCAGTTTAAGAGCGGGAGTGAGAGATACGCAGTATTTT
TRBD1 | TRBJ1-1 | TRBV7-9 | - | CASSPTTGEGTEAFF | TGTGCCAGCAGCCCCACAACAGGGGAAGGAACTGAAGCTTTCTTT